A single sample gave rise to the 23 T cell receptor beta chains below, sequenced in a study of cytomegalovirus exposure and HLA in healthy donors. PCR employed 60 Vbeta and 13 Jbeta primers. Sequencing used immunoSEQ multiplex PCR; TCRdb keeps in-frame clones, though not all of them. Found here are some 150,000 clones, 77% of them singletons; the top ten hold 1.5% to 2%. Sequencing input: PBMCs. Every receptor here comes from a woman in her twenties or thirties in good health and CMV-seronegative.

In DNA form, the CDR3 reads TGTGCCAGCAGCCTTCCGGGACAACTCCCCGGGGAGCTGTTTTTT. Translated: CASSLPGQLPGELFF. The chain carries TRBV5-4 and TRBJ2-2; possible D gene TRBD1, 6 bases. The CDR3 length is 15 residues. Trimming cost V 4 bases and J 6 bases, with 16 bases left between them. Germline CDR1 reads SGHNT; CDR2 reads YYREEE (reference sequence).

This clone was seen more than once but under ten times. CDR3 sequence reads: CASSQASARYNEQFF. CDR3 nucleotide sequence: TGCGCCAGCAGCCAAGCTAGCGCGAGATACAATGAGCAGTTCTTC. The chain carries TRBV4-1 and TRBJ2-1, with D possibly TRBD2 on 6 matching bases. This CDR3 spans 15 amino acids. Trimming removed 1 base from V and 4 bases from J, with 11 bases in between. Per germline, CDR1 MGHRA and CDR2 YSYEKL.

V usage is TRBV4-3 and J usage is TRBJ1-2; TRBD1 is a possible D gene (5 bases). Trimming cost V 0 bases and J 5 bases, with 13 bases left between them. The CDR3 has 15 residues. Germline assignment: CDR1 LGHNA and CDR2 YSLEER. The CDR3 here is CASSQEWGREYGYTF. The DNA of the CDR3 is TGCGCCAGCAGCCAAGAATGGGGCAGGGAATATGGCTACACCTTC.

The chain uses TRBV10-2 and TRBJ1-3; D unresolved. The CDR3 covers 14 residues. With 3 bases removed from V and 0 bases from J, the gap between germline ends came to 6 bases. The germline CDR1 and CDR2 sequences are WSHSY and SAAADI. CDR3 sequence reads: CASSDGFSGNTIYF. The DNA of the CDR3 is TGCGCCAGCAGTGACGGGTTCTCTGGAAACACCATATATTTT.

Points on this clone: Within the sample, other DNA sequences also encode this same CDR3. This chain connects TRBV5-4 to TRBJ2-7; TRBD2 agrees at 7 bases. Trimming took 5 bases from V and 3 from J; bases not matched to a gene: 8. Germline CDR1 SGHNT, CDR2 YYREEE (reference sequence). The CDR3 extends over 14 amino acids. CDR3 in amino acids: CASSYTSASYEQYF. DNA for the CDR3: TGTGCCAGCAGTTATACTAGCGCGAGCTACGAGCAGTACTTC.

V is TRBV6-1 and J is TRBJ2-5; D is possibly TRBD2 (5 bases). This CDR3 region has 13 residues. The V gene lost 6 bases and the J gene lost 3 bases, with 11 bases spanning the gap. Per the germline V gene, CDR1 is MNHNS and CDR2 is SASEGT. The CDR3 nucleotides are TGTGCCAGCAGGGCCAGCGGCGAAGAGACCCAGTACTTC. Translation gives CASRASGEETQYF.

CDR3 protein: CASRPNAVYSNQPQHF. The CDR3 nucleotides are TGTGCCAGCAGACCAAACGCAGTTTATAGCAATCAGCCCCAGCATTTT. V and J are TRBV7-3 and TRBJ1-5; D not certain. CDR3 length: 16 residues. Germline CDR1 is SGHTA and CDR2 is FQGTGA. The ends were cut back, 6 bases at V and 0 bases at J, with 15 bases in the middle. Variable domain in full (rest from reference TRBV7-3 and TRBJ1-5): GAGVSQTPSNKVTEKGKYVELRCDPISGHTALYWYRQSLGQGPEFLIYFQGTGAADDSGLPNDRFFAVRPEGSVSTLKIQRTERGDSAVYLCASRPNAVYSNQPQHFGDGTRLSIL.

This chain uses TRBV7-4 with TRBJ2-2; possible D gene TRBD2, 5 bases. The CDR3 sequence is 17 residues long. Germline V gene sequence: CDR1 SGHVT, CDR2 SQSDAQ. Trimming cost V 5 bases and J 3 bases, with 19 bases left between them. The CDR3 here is CASSPGYCTGDTGELFF. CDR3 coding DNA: TGTGCCAGCAGCCCTGGGTATTGCACCGGGGACACCGGGGAGCTGTTTTTT.

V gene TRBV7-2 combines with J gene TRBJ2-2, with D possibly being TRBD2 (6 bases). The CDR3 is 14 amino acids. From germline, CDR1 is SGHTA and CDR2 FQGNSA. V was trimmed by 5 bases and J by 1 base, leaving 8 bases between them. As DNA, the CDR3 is TGTGCCAGCAGCGGAGGGTGGAACACCGGGGAGCTGTTTTTT. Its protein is CASSGGWNTGELFF.

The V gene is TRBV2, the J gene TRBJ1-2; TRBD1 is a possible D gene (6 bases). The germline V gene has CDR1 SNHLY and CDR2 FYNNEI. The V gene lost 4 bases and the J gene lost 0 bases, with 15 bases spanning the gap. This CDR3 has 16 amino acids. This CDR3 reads CASSVLRQAANYGYTF. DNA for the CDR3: TGTGCCAGCAGTGTTCTTAGACAGGCGGCTAACTATGGCTACACCTTC. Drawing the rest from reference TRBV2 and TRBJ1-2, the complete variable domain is EPEVTQTPSHQVTQMGQEVILRCVPISNHLYFYWYRQILGQKVEFLVSFYNNEISEKSEIFDDQFSVERPDGSNFTLKIRSTKLEDSAMYFCASSVLRQAANYGYTFGSGTRLTVV.

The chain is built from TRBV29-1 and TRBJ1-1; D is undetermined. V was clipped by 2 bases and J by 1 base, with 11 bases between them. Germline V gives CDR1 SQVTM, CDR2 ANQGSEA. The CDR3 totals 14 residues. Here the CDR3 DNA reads TGCAGCGTTGAAAAGCGGATGGGGAACACTGAAGCTTTCTTT. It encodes CSVEKRMGNTEAFF.

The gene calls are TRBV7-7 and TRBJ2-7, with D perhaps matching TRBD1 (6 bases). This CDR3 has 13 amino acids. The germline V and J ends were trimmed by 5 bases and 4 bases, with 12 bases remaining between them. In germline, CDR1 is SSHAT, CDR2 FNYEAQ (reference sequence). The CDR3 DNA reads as TGTGCCAGCAGCCCCGGACAGAGGTACGAGCAGTACTTC. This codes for CASSPGQRYEQYF.

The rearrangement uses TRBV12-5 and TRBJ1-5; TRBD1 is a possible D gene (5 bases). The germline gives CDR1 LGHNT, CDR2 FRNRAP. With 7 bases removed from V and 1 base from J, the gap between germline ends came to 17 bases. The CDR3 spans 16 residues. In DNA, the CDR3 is TGTGCTAGTGATCTCGAGGAGGGGATGAGCAATCAGCCCCAGCATTTT. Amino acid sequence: CASDLEEGMSNQPQHF.

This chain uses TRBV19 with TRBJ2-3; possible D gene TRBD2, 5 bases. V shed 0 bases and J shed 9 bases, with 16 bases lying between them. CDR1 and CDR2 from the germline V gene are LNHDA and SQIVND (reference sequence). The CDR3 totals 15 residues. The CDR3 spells CASSIEAALVRTQYF. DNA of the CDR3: TGTGCCAGTAGTATAGAAGCGGCCCTGGTGCGGACGCAGTATTTT. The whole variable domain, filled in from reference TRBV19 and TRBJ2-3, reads DGGITQSPKYLFRKEGQNVTLSCEQNLNHDAMYWYRQDPGQGLRLIYYSQIVNDFQKGDIAEGYSVSREKKESFPLTVTSAQKNPTAFYLCASSIEAALVRTQYFGPGTRLTVL.

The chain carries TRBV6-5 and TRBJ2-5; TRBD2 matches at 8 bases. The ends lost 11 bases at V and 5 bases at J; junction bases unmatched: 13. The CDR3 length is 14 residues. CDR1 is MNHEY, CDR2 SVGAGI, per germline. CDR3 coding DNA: TGTGCCTGCACAAGGAGACTAGCGAGGGAGACCCAGTACTTC. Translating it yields CACTRRLARETQYF.

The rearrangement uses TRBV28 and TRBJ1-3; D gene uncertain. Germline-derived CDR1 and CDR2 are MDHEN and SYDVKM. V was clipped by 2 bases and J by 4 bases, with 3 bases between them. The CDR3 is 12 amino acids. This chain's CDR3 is CASSLLGNTIYF. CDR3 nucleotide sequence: TGTGCCAGCAGTTTACTCGGAAACACCATATATTTT.

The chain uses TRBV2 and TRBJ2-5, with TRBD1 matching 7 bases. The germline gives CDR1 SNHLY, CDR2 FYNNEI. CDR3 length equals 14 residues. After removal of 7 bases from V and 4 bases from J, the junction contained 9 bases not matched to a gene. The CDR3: CASKRQGGGETQYF. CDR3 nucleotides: TGTGCCAGCAAAAGACAGGGCGGCGGAGAGACCCAGTACTTC.

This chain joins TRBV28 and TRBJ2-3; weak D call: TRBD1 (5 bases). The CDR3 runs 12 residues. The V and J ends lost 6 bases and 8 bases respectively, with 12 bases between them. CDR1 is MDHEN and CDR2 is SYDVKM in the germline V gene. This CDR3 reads CASSLVQGTQYF. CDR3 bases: TGTGCCAGCAGCCTGGTGCAGGGTACGCAGTATTTT. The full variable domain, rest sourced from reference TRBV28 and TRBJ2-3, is DVKVTQSSRYLVKRTGEKVFLECVQDMDHENMFWYRQDPGLGLRLIYFSYDVKMKEKGDIPEGYSVSREKKERFSLILESASTNQTSMYLCASSLVQGTQYFGPGTRLTVL.

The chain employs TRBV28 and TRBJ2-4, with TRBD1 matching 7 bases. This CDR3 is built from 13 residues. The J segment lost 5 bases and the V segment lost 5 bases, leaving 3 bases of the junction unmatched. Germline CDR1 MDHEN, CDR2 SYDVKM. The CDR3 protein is CASSHDRENIQYF. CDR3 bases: TGTGCCAGCAGTCACGACAGGGAAAACATTCAGTACTTC.

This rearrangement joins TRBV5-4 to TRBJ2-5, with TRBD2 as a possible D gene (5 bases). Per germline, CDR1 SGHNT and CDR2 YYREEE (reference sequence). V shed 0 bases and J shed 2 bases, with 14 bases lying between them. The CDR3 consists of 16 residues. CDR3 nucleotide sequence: TGTGCCAGCAGCTTGGAATTAGCGATGCCTCAAGAGACCCAGTACTTC. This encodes CASSLELAMPQETQYF.

The CDR3 here is CASSETGPRSSYEQYF. The DNA for the CDR3 is TGTGCCAGCAGCGAGACAGGGCCCAGGAGCTCCTACGAGCAGTACTTC. The V call is TRBV27, the J call TRBJ2-7; 7 bases are shared with TRBD1. V trimming: 6 bases; J trimming: 0 bases; junction bases outside the gene matches: 11. The CDR3 covers 16 residues. CDR1 and CDR2 (germline): MNHEY, SMNVEV (reference sequence).

The CDR3 nucleotides read TGCGCCAGCGTCTATAGTGGGACAGGGGGCACTTACGAGCAGTACTTC. Amino acids: CASVYSGTGGTYEQYF. This sequence joins TRBV10-2 and TRBJ2-7, with 12 positions matching TRBD1. The germline V gene has CDR1 WSHSY and CDR2 SAAADI. Trimming took 8 bases from V and 4 from J; bases not matched to a gene: 12. CDR3 length: 16 residues.

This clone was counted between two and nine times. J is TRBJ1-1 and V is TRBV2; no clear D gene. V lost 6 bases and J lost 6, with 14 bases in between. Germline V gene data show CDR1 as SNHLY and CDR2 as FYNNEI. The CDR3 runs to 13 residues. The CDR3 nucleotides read TGTGCCAGCAGCCGAATTTACACCTCTGAAGCTTTCTTT. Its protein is CASSRIYTSEAFF.